Reported below is one T cell receptor (beta chain). The sample belongs to a study of response to subunit inactivated influenza vaccine. TCRdb called the RT-PCR reads again in MiXCR, with one record for every CDR3 protein. Altogether just under 550,000 distinct CDR3 sequences are present, around 21% being singletons, with the ten largest covering 2.5% to 3%. With 1 base removed from V and 5 bases from J, the gap between germline ends came to 8 bases. The CDR3 has 13 residues. Germline V gene sequence: CDR1 LNHNV, CDR2 YYDKDF (reference sequence). These sequences were also reported in another study, on T cells expressing NK-cell markers. From that report: 5'RACE template switching with UMIs produced the TCR beta cDNA. Within the sequenced cohort of eight donors, seven exhibited HCMV seropositivity and one was seronegative.

Material: CD4+ T cells sorted from PBMCs, obtained roughly 12 days after vaccination. The chain links TRBV15 to TRBJ2-5; no firm D call. This clonotype originated in a man between 50 and 59 years old who received an inactivated influenza vaccine. Here the CDR3 DNA reads TGTGCCACCAGCAGAGCTATGGGGGAGACCCAGTACTTC. Translating gives CATSRAMGETQYF.